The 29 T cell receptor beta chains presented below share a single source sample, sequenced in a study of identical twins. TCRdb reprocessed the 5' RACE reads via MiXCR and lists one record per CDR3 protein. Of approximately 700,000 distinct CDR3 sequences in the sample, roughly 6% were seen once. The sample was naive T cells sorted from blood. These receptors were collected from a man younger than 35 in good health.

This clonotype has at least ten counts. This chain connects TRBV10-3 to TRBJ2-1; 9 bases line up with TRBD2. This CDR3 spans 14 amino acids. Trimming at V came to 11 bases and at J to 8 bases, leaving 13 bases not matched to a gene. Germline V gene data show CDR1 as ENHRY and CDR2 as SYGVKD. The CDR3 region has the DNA TGTGCCCATCGGCCTAGCGGGGCGGTGGATGAGCAGTTCTTC. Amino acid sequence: CAHRPSGAVDEQFF.

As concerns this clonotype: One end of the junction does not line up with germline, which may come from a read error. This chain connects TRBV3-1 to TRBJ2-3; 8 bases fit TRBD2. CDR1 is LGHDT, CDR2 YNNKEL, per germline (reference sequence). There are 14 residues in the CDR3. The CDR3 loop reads CATSTSGDTDTQYF. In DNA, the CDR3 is TGTGCCACCAGCACTAGCGGCGACACAGATACGCAGTATTTT.

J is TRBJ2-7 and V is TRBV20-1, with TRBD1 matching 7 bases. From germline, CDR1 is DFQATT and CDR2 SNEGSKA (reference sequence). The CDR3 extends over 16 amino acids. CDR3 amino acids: CMRGTALCSSPCEQYV. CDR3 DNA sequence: TGCATGAGGGGGACAGCCCTTTGTTCGTCTCCTTGCGAGCAGTACGTC.

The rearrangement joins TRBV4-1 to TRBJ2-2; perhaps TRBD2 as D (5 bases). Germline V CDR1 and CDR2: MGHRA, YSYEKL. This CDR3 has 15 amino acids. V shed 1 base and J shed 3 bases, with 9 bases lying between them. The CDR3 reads CASSQVRVDTGELFF. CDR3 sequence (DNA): TGCGCCAGCAGCCAAGTGAGGGTTGACACCGGGGAGCTGTTTTTT.

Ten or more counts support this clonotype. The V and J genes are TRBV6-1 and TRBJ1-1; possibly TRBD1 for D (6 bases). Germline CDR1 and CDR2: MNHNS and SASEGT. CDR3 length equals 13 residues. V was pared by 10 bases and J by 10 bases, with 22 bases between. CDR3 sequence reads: CATLPWGGGAAFF. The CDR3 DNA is TGTGCCACTCTCCCGTGGGGGGGCGGTGCAGCTTTCTTT.

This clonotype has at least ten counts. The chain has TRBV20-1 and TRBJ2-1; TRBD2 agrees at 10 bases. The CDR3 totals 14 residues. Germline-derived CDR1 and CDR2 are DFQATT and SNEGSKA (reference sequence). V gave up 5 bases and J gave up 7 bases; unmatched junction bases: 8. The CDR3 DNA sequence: TGCAGTGCTGGAGCGGGAGGGCCGGGTAATGAGCAGTTCTTC. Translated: CSAGAGGPGNEQFF.

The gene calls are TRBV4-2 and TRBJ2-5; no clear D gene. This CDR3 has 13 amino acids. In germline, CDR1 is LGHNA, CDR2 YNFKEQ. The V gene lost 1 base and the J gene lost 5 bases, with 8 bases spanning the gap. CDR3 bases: TGTGCCAGCAGCCAAGTATCAGAGGAGACCCAGTACTTC. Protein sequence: CASSQVSEETQYF.

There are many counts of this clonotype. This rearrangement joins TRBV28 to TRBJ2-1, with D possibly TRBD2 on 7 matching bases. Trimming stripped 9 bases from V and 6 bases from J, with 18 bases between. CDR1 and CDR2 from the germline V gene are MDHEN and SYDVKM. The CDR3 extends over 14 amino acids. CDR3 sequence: CASGPGGRPNEQFF. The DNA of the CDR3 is TGTGCCAGTGGGCCCGGGGGGCGCCCCAATGAGCAGTTCTTC.

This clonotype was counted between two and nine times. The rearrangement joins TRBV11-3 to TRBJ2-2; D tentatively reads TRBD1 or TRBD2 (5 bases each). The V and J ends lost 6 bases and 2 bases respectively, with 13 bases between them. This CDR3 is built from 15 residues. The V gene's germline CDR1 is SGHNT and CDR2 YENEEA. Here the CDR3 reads CASSRGVVNTGELFF. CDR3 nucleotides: TGTGCCAGCAGTAGGGGAGTCGTAAACACCGGGGAGCTGTTTTTT.

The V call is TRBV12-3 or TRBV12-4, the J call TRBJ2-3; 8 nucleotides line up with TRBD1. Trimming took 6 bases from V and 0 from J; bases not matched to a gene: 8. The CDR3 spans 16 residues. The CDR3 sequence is CASSSIPGGSTDTQYF. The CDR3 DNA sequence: TGTGCCAGCAGCTCCATACCAGGGGGCAGCACAGATACGCAGTATTTT.

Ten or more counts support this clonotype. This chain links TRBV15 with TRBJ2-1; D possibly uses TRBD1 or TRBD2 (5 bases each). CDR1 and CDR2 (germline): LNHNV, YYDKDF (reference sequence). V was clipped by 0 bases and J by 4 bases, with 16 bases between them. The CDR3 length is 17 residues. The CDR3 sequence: CATSRERGVRAYNEQFF. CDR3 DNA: TGTGCCACCAGCAGAGAGAGAGGGGTACGGGCATACAATGAGCAGTTCTTC.

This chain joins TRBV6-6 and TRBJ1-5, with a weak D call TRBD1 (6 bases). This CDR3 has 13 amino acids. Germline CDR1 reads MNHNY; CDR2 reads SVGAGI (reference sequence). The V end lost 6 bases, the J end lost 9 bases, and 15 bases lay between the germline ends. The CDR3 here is CASRPTGPGPQHF. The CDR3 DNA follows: TGTGCCAGCAGACCGACAGGTCCCGGGCCCCAGCATTTT.

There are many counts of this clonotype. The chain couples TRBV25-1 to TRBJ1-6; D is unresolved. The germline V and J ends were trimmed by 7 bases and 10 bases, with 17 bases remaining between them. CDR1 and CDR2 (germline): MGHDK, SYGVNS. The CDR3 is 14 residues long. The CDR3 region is CASKLPGLDSPLHF. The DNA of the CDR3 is TGTGCCAGCAAGCTCCCCGGGCTAGACTCACCCCTCCACTTT.

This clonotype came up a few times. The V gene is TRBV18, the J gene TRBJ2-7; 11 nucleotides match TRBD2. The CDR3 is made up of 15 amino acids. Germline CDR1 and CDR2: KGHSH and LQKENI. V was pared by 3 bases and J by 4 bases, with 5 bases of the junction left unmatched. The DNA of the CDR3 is TGTGCCAGCTCACCCGGGACTAGCGGAACTTACGAGCAGTACGTC. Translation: CASSPGTSGTYEQYV.

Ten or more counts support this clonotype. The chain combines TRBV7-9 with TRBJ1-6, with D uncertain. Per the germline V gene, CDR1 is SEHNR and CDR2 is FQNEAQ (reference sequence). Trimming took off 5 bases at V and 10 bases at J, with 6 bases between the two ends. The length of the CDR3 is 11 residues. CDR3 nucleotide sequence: TGTGCCAGCAGCGGAAGGTCACCCCTCCACTTT. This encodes CASSGRSPLHF.

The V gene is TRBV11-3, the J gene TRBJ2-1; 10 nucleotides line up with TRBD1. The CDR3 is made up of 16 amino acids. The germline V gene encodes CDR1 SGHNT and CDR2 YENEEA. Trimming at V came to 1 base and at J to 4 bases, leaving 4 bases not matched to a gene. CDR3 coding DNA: TGTGCCAGCAGCTTAGGGTGGACAGGGGGTTACAATGAGCAGTTCTTC. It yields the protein CASSLGWTGGYNEQFF.

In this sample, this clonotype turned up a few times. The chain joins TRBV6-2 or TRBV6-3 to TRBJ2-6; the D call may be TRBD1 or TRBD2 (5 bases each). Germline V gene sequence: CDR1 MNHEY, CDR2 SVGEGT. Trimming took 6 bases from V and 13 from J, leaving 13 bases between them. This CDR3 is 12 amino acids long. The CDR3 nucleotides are TGTGCCAGCAGAGGGACCGCCGATGTCCTGACTTTC. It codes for CASRGTADVLTF.

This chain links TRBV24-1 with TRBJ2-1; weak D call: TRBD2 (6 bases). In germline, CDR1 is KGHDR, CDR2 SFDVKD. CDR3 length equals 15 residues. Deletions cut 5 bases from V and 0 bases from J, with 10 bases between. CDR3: CATSGAGSSYNEQFF. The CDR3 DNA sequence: TGTGCCACCAGTGGGGCGGGGAGCTCCTACAATGAGCAGTTCTTC.

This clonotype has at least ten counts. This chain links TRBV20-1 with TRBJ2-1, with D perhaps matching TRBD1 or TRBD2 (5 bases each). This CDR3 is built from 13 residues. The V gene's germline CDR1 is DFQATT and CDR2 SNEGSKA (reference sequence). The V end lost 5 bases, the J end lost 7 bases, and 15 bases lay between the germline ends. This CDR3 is CSARDLARNEQFF. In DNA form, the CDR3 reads TGCAGTGCTCGGGACCTCGCTCGAAATGAGCAGTTCTTC.

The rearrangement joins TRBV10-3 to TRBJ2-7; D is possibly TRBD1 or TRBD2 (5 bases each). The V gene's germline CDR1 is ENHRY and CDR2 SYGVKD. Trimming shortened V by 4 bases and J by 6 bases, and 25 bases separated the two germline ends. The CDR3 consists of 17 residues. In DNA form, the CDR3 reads TGTGCCATCAGTGTAGACCCTCGTGGGGACGGTCTCTCCGAGCAGTACTTC. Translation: CAISVDPRGDGLSEQYF.

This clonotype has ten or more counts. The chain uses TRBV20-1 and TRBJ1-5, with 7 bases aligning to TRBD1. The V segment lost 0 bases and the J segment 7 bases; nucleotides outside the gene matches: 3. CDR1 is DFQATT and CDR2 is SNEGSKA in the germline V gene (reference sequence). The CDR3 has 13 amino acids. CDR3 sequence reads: CSARERGGQPQHF. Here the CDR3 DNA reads TGCAGTGCTAGAGAACGAGGGGGCCAGCCCCAGCATTTT.

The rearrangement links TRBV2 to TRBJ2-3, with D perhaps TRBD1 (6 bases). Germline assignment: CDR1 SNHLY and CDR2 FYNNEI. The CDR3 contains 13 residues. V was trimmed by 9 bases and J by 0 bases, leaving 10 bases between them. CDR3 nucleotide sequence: TGTGCCAGAGGGACACCTAGCACAGATACGCAGTATTTT. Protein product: CARGTPSTDTQYF.

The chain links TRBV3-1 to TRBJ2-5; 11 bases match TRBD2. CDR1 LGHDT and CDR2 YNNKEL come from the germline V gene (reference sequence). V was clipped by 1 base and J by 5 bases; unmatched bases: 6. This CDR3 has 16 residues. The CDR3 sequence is CASSQASSGRLETQYF. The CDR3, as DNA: TGTGCCAGCAGCCAAGCTTCTAGCGGGAGGTTGGAGACCCAGTACTTC.

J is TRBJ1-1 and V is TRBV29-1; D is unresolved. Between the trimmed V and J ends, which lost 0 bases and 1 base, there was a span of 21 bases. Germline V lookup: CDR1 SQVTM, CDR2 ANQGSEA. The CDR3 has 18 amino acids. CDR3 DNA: TGCAGCGTTGAAGATCTTAAAGGTGCGGGCCGAACGAACACTGAAGCTTTCTTT. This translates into CSVEDLKGAGRTNTEAFF.

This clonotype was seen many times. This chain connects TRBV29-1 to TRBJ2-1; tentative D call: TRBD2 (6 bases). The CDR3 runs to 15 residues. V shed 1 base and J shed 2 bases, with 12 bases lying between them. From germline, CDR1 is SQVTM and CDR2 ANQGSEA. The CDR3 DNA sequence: TGCAGCGTTGAAGCCGGCGGGACCGCCTACAATGAGCAGTTCTTC. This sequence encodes CSVEAGGTAYNEQFF.

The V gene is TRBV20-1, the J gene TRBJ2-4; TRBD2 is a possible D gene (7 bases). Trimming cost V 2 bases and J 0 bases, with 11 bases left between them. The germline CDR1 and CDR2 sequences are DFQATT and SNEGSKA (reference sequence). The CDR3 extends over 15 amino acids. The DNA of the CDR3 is TGCAGTGCTAGAACTAGGGGGGGAGCCAAAAACATTCAGTACTTC. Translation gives CSARTRGGAKNIQYF.

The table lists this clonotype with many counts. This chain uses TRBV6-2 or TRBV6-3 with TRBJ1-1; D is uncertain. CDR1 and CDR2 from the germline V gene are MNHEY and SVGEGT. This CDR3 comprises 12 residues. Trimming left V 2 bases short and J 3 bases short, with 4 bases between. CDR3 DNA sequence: TGTGCCAGCAGTTACGGGGACACTGAAGCTTTCTTT. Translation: CASSYGDTEAFF.

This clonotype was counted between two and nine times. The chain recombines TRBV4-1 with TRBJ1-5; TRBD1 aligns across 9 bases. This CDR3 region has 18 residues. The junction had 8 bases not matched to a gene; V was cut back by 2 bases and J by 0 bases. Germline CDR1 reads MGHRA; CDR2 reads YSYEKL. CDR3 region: CASSQSPGQGPSNQPQHF. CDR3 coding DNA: TGCGCCAGCAGCCAATCTCCGGGACAGGGCCCTAGCAATCAGCCCCAGCATTTT.

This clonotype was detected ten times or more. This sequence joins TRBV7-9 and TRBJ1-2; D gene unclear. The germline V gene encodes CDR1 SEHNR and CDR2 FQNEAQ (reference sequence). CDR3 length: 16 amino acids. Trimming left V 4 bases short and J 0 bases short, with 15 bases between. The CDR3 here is CASSSTAGSTNYGYTF. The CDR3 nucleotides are TGTGCCAGCAGCTCGACGGCAGGATCAACTAACTATGGCTACACCTTC.